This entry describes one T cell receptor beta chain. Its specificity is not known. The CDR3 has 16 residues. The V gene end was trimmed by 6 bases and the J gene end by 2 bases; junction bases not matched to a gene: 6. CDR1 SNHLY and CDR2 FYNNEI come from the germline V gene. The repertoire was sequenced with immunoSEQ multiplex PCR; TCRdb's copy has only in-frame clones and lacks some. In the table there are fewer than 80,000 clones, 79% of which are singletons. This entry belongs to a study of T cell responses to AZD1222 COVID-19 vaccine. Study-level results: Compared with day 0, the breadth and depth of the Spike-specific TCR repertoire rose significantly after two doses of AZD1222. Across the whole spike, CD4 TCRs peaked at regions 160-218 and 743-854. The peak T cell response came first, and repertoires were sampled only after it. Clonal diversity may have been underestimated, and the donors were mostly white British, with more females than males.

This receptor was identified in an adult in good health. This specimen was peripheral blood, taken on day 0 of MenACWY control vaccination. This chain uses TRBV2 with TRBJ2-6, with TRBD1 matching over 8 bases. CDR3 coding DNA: TGTGCCAGCAGCAGGACAGGGCTGGCTGGGGCCAACGTCCTGACTTTC. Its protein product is CASSRTGLAGANVLTF.